What follows is one TCR beta chain and its context. V gave up 5 bases and J gave up 2 bases, with 9 bases separating them. CDR3 length: 13 amino acids. CDR1 and CDR2 (germline): SGHTA, FQGNSA. These data originate in a study of T cell changes during pregnancy in multiple sclerosis. Sequencing used immunoSEQ multiplex PCR; TCRdb keeps in-frame clones, though not all of them. The table lists 50,000 to 65,000 clones, about nine tenths of them singletons, with less than 2.5% in the top ten. The chain uses TRBV7-2 and TRBJ2-5; a possible D gene is TRBD1 (6 bases). The source of this sequence is a female donor in good health, enrolled as a control in a pregnancy study. This specimen was peripheral blood, taken in the first trimester of pregnancy. The CDR3 sequence is CASSGDTQETQYF. CDR3 DNA sequence: TGTGCCAGCAGCGGGGACACTCAAGAGACCCAGTACTTC.